A single sample is the source of the 18 T cell receptor beta chains below, sequenced in a study of blood T cell repertoires in COVID-19. The repertoire was sequenced with immunoSEQ multiplex PCR; TCRdb's copy has only in-frame clones and lacks some. This table holds 30,000 to 40,000 clones, around four fifths found once. The source material was peripheral blood. Receptors originate from a man over 45 with active COVID-19.

This rearrangement joins TRBV19 to TRBJ2-3; TRBD1 matches 8 bases. V lost 9 bases to trimming and J lost 5 bases; unmatched junction nucleotides: 7. The CDR3 has 13 residues. The germline CDR1 and CDR2 sequences are LNHDA and SQIVND (reference sequence). CDR3 sequence reads: CASGQGAIDTQYF. CDR3 sequence (DNA): TGTGCCAGCGGGCAGGGGGCAATAGATACGCAGTATTTT.

J is TRBJ1-6 and V is TRBV6-6; no reliable D call. The CDR3 length is 12 residues. Trimming stripped 7 bases from V and 10 bases from J, with 11 bases between. Germline CDR1 is MNHNY and CDR2 is SVGAGI (reference sequence). The CDR3 region has the DNA TGTGCCAGCAAGACACTCGCGTCACCCCTCCACTTT. Translated: CASKTLASPLHF.

The gene calls are TRBV10-3 and TRBJ2-4; 7 positions agree with TRBD1. Germline V gene lookup returns CDR1 ENHRY and CDR2 SYGVKD. CDR3 length: 15 residues. Trimming at V came to 1 base and at J to 5 bases, leaving 5 bases not matched to a gene. CDR3 residues: CAISELVGGENIQYF. In DNA, the CDR3 is TGTGCCATCAGTGAGTTGGTAGGGGGCGAAAACATTCAGTACTTC.

V and J are TRBV6-2 or TRBV6-3 and TRBJ2-3, with TRBD1 matching 9 bases. The CDR3 runs to 14 residues. With 6 bases clipped from V and 3 bases from J, the junction kept 4 bases outside the gene matches. CDR1 and CDR2 (germline): MNHEY, SVGEGT. CDR3 region: CASSRDRATDTQYF. In DNA, the CDR3 is TGTGCCAGCAGCCGGGACAGGGCGACAGATACGCAGTATTTT.

The chain is built from TRBV29-1 and TRBJ1-2; D not certain. The germline V and J ends were trimmed by 3 bases and 8 bases, with 13 bases remaining between them. The V gene's germline CDR1 is SQVTM and CDR2 ANQGSEA. This CDR3 is 12 amino acids long. CDR3: CSVDWAQQGYTF. DNA for the CDR3: TGCAGCGTTGATTGGGCGCAGCAGGGCTACACCTTC.

The chain joins TRBV10-2 to TRBJ2-7; the match to TRBD2 covers 9 bases. The CDR3 consists of 12 residues. After removal of 4 bases from V and 7 bases from J, the junction contained 2 bases not matched to a gene. Germline V gives CDR1 WSHSY, CDR2 SAAADI. The CDR3 here is CASSGLAGEQYF. The CDR3 DNA reads TGCGCCAGCAGTGGGCTAGCGGGGGAGCAGTACTTC.

The rearrangement uses TRBV18 and TRBJ1-1; 9 nucleotides align to TRBD1. V shed 4 bases and J 1 base; nucleotides not matched to a gene: 4. Germline V gene sequence: CDR1 KGHSH, CDR2 LQKENI. The CDR3 consists of 15 residues. Here the CDR3 DNA reads TGTGCCAGCTCACGTCAGGGACAGGGGAACACTGAAGCTTTCTTT. This codes for CASSRQGQGNTEAFF. Supplemented by reference TRBV18 and TRBJ1-1, the full variable domain reads NAGVMQNPRHLVRRRGQEARLRCSPMKGHSHVYWYRQLPEEGLKFMVYLQKENIIDESGMPKERFSAEFPKEGPSILRIQQVVRGDSAAYFCASSRQGQGNTEAFFGQGTRLTVV.

The rearrangement links TRBV18 to TRBJ2-7; the D gene is possibly TRBD1 (5 bases). CDR1 is KGHSH and CDR2 is LQKENI in the germline V gene. V was shortened by 2 bases and J by 5 bases, with 16 bases between the two germline ends. The CDR3 spans 15 residues. The CDR3 bases are TGTGCCAGCTCACCAGCGCAGGGCAGCCCCCACGAGCAGTACTTC. It is translated as CASSPAQGSPHEQYF.

The CDR3 reads CASSPTSGQPQHF. The DNA for the CDR3 is TGTGCCAGCAGTCCCACAAGCGGTCAGCCCCAGCATTTT. The chain links TRBV6-5 to TRBJ1-5; D is unresolved. The V and J ends lost 5 bases and 6 bases respectively, with 11 bases between them. Germline CDR1 reads MNHEY; CDR2 reads SVGAGI. The CDR3 covers 13 residues.

The table lists this clone with a few counts. The genes are TRBV6-2 or TRBV6-3 and TRBJ1-6; D perhaps matches TRBD1 (6 bases). Trimming removed 5 bases from V and 5 bases from J, with 16 bases in between. Germline loops: CDR1 MNHEY, CDR2 SVGEGT. The CDR3 contains 16 residues. CDR3 nucleotide sequence: TGTGCCAGCAGTCGCTACAGGGCCGGTGATAATTCACCCCTCCACTTT. The encoded protein is CASSRYRAGDNSPLHF.

V and J are TRBV5-4 and TRBJ2-3, with TRBD2 matching over 11 bases. The V gene's germline CDR1 is SGHNT and CDR2 YYREEE (reference sequence). J lost 3 bases, V lost 2 bases, and 5 bases had no gene match. The CDR3 is made up of 16 amino acids. CDR3 coding DNA: TGTGCCAGCAGCTTCCGACTAGCGGGGAATACAGATACGCAGTATTTT. Translating gives CASSFRLAGNTDTQYF.

The chain links TRBV29-1 to TRBJ2-1; TRBD2 matches 7 bases. Germline CDR1 SQVTM, CDR2 ANQGSEA. The CDR3 is made up of 14 amino acids. Losses at the gene ends were 2 bases for V and 6 bases for J; bases not matched to a gene: 7. The CDR3 DNA reads TGCAGCGTTGAACCGGGACTAACCCCCAATGAGCAGTTCTTC. This encodes CSVEPGLTPNEQFF.

As regards this clone: A read error may account for a junction end that differs from germline. The genes are TRBV6-1 and TRBJ2-3; tentatively, D is TRBD2 (6 bases). The CDR3 runs to 14 residues. Per germline, CDR1 MNHNS and CDR2 SASEGT. In DNA, the CDR3 is TGTGCCAGCAGTGAAGGGCAGGGAGGACGCCCGCCGCATTTT. It translates to CASSEGQGGRPPHF.

The chain employs TRBV29-1 and TRBJ2-5, with D perhaps matching TRBD1 (6 bases). The germline V gene has CDR1 SQVTM and CDR2 ANQGSEA. This CDR3 spans 13 amino acids. V lost 2 bases to trimming and J lost 7 bases, with 14 bases between them. CDR3 sequence (DNA): TGCAGCGTTGAATACAGGGTCGGAGGGACCCAGTACTTC. This encodes CSVEYRVGGTQYF.

This clone was counted a single time. The V call is TRBV7-8, the J call TRBJ2-2; possibly TRBD1 for D (6 bases). The CDR3 is made up of 16 amino acids. Germline V lookup: CDR1 SGHVS, CDR2 FQNEAQ. Deletions cut 5 bases from V and 2 bases from J, with 15 bases between. CDR3 sequence: CASSRGGQINTGELFF. Written as DNA, the CDR3 is TGTGCCAGCAGCCGTGGGGGACAAATAAACACCGGGGAGCTGTTTTTT.

The chain joins TRBV2 to TRBJ1-1; D is perhaps TRBD1 (5 bases). The V and J ends lost 7 bases and 4 bases respectively, with 16 bases between them. CDR3 size: 14 residues. CDR1 and CDR2 from the germline V gene are SNHLY and FYNNEI. CDR3 residues: CASTVVGHSTEAFF. In DNA, the CDR3 is TGTGCCAGCACAGTGGTAGGACACTCCACTGAAGCTTTCTTT.

The V gene is TRBV20-1, the J gene TRBJ1-1, with 7 bases matching TRBD1. The CDR3 totals 11 residues. In germline, CDR1 is DFQATT, CDR2 SNEGSKA (reference sequence). Trimming took 4 bases from V and 8 from J; bases not matched to a gene: 4. CDR3 sequence reads: CSANGQVEAFF. The CDR3 coding sequence is TGCAGTGCTAACGGACAGGTAGAAGCTTTCTTT.

This sequence joins TRBV25-1 and TRBJ2-3; TRBD2 agrees at 14 bases. CDR1 and CDR2 (germline): MGHDK, SYGVNS. The CDR3 spans 14 residues. V lost 8 bases to trimming and J lost 3 bases; unmatched junction nucleotides: 1. The CDR3 here is CASGLAGGTDTQYF. The CDR3 DNA is TGTGCCAGCGGACTAGCGGGGGGTACAGATACGCAGTATTTT.